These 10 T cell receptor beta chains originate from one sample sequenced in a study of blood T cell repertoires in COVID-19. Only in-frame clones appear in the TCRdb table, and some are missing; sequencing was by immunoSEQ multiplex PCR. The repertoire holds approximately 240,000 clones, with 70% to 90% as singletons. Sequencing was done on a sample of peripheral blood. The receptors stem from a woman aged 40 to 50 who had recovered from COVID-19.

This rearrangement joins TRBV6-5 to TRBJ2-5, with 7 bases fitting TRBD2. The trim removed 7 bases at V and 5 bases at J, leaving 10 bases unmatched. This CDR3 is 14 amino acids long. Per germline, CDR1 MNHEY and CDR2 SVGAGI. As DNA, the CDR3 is TGTGCCAGCATCGAGCGGGGTGGGGGGGAGACCCAGTACTTC. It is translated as CASIERGGGETQYF.

The CDR3 loop is CASSSAGGVEQFF. CDR3 in DNA: TGTGCCAGCAGTTCAGCAGGGGGCGTTGAGCAGTTCTTC. This chain links TRBV28 with TRBJ2-1; 8 nucleotides line up with TRBD1. The CDR3 length is 13 residues. V lost 4 bases and J lost 9; bases outside the gene matches: 5. Germline loops: CDR1 MDHEN, CDR2 SYDVKM.

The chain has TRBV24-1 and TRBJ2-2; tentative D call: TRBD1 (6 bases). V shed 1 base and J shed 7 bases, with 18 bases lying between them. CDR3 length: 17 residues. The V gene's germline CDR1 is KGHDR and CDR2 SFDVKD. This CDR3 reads CATSDFGRQGNVGELFF. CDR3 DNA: TGTGCCACCAGTGATTTCGGGCGGCAGGGGAACGTCGGGGAGCTGTTTTTT.

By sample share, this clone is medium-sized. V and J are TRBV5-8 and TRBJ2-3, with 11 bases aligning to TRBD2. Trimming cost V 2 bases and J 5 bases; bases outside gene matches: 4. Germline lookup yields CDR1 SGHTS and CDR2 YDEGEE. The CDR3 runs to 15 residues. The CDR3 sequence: CASSFGLAGGDTQYF. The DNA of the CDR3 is TGTGCCAGCAGCTTCGGCCTAGCGGGAGGAGATACGCAGTATTTT.

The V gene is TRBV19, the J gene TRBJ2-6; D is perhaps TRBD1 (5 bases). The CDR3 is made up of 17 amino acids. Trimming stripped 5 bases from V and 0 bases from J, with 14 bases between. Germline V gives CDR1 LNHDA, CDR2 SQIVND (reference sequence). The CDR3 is CASSPGWGGSGANVLTF. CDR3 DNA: TGTGCCAGTAGTCCAGGGTGGGGTGGCTCTGGGGCCAACGTCCTGACTTTC.

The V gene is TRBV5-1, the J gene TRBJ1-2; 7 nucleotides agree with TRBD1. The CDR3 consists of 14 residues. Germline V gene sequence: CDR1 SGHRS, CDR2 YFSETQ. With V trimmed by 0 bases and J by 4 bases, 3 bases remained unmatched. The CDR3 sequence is CASSLDRGVYGYTF. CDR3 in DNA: TGCGCCAGCAGCTTGGACAGGGGTGTCTATGGCTACACCTTC.

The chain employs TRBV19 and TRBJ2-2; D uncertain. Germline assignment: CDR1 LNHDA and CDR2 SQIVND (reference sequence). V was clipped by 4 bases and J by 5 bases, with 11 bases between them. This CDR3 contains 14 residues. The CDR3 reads CASSTEARTGELFF. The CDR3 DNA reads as TGTGCCAGTAGTACCGAGGCGAGAACCGGGGAGCTGTTTTTT. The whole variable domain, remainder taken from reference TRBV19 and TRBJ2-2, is DGGITQSPKYLFRKEGQNVTLSCEQNLNHDAMYWYRQDPGQGLRLIYYSQIVNDFQKGDIAEGYSVSREKKESFPLTVTSAQKNPTAFYLCASSTEARTGELFFGEGSRLTVL.

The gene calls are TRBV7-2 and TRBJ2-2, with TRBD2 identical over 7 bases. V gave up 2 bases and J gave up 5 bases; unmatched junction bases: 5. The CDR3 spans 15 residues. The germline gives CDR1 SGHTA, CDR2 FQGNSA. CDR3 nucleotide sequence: TGTGCCAGCAGCTTAAGCGGGATAGAGACCGGGGAGCTGTTTTTT. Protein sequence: CASSLSGIETGELFF.

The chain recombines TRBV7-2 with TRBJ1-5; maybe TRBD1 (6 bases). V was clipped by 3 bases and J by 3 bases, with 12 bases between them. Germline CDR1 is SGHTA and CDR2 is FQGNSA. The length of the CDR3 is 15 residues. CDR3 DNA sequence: TGTGCCAGCAGCTTGAACAGGGCGGTCAATCAGCCCCAGCATTTT. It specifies CASSLNRAVNQPQHF. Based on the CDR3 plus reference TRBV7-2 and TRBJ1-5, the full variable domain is GAGVSQSPSNKVTEKGKDVELRCDPISGHTALYWYRQSLGQGLEFLIYFQGNSAPDKSGLPSDRFSAERTGGSVSTLTIQRTQQEDSAVYLCASSLNRAVNQPQHFGDGTRLSIL.

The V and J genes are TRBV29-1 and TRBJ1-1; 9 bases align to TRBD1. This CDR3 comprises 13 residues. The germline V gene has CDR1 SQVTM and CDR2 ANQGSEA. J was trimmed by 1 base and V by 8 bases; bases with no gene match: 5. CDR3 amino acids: CSTKTGGNTEAFF. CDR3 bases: TGCAGCACAAAGACAGGGGGGAACACTGAAGCTTTCTTT.